This is a list of T cell receptor beta chains from one sample in a study of blood T cell repertoires in COVID-19. The method was immunoSEQ multiplex PCR; TCRdb's version includes in-frame clones alone and lacks a portion of them. The table has under 80,000 clones, roughly 80% seen once. The sample comprised peripheral blood. These receptors originate from a woman at least 80 years old with active or convalescent COVID-19. The CDR3 runs from the conserved cysteine through the conserved F or W. The D gene is left open where the match is weak. Clone size is shown for a subset of rows, as once, few, many or a class of expanded clone.

D	V	J	size	CDR3	DNA
NA	TRBV19	TRBJ2-1	few	CASSIGLHSYNEQFF	TGTGCCAGTAGTATAGGACTCCACTCCTACAATGAGCAGTTCTTC
NA	TRBV7-7	TRBJ1-3	NA	CASSITRQAIYF	TGTGCCAGCAGCATAACCAGACAGGCCATATATTTT
NA	TRBV28	TRBJ1-3	NA	CASSLKQGFGNTIYF	TGTGCCAGCAGTTTGAAACAGGGTTTTGGAAACACCATATATTTT
TRBD1	TRBV7-2	TRBJ1-5	once	CASSFTGGGDQPQHF	TGTGCCAGCAGCTTTACAGGGGGAGGGGATCAGCCCCAGCATTTT
NA	TRBV30	TRBJ1-5	NA	CACAGDGNQPQHF	TGTGCCTGCGCCGGGGATGGCAATCAGCCCCAGCATTTT
TRBD1	TRBV11-3	TRBJ1-4	NA	CASSPSGQGNEKLFF	TGTGCCAGCAGCCCCTCGGGACAGGGAAATGAAAAACTGTTTTTT
NA	TRBV5-4	TRBJ2-7	NA	CASSERGRYEQYF	TGTGCCAGCAGTGAACGGGGGAGGTACGAGCAGTACTTC
TRBD2	TRBV10-2	TRBJ2-7	once	CASKRLAGVKNEQYF	TGCGCCAGCAAGAGACTAGCGGGGGTGAAAAACGAGCAGTACTTC
TRBD1	TRBV28	TRBJ2-3	NA	CASSPHTPGQGKDTQYF	TGTGCCAGCAGTCCCCACACGCCGGGACAGGGGAAGGATACGCAGTATTTT
NA	TRBV7-2	TRBJ2-7	NA	CASSPGRQNEQYF	TGTGCCAGCAGTCCGGGTAGACAGAACGAGCAGTACTTC
TRBD1	TRBV19	TRBJ2-2	NA	CASIRRTGDPTGELFF	TGTGCCAGTATCCGGCGGACAGGGGACCCCACCGGGGAGCTGTTTTTT
NA	TRBV5-5	TRBJ1-2	NA	CASSLAWDGGGGYTF	TGTGCCAGCAGCTTGGCCTGGGATGGAGGAGGCGGCTACACCTTC
NA	TRBV5-1	TRBJ2-2	NA	CASSSSVNTGELFF	TGCGCCAGCAGCTCCTCAGTGAACACCGGGGAGCTGTTTTTT
NA	TRBV7-8	TRBJ1-1	NA	CASSLVAGVVGNTEAFF	TGTGCCAGCAGCTTAGTAGCAGGGGTAGTGGGGAACACTGAAGCTTTCTTT
TRBD1	TRBV19	TRBJ2-2	few	CATPGTGDTGELFF	TGTGCCACCCCCGGGACAGGGGACACCGGGGAGCTGTTTTTT
NA	TRBV7-7	TRBJ2-5	NA	CASSLTGGVETQYF	TGTGCCAGCAGCTTAACAGGAGGGGTGGAGACCCAGTACTTC
NA	TRBV3-1/TRBV3-2	TRBJ2-5	NA	CASSQRLVEETQYF	TGTGCCAGCAGCCAGAGACTAGTCGAAGAGACCCAGTACTTC
NA	TRBV6-5	TRBJ2-6	NA	CASMSGTTGANVLTF	TGTGCCAGCATGTCCGGGACAACTGGGGCCAACGTCCTGACTTTC
TRBD1	TRBV19	TRBJ1-5	NA	CASLIPGQGGSNQPQHF	TGTGCCAGTCTCATCCCGGGACAGGGTGGGAGCAATCAGCCCCAGCATTTT